This paragraph covers one TCR beta chain sequence. Its binding antigen is unknown. No clone much larger than this one lies a single base away; base qualities are absent. Trimming leaves V shorter by 4 bases and J shorter by 4 bases, with the junction holding 16 bases beyond the gene matches. The CDR3, from cysteine to phenylalanine, totals 17 residues. CDR3 DNA only is kept here, 51 bases in frame from base 1. Taken from the germline V gene, the CDR1 and CDR2 loops are SGDLS and YYNGEE. A FACSAria II was used to sort memory CD4+ T cells, defined as single viable CD3+CD4+CD8-CD45RO+ cells. CMV serostatus was assessed using a Roche Elecsys assay, by which serum IgG against CMV pp150, pp28, p38 and p52 was detected. After thawing, total CD4+ T cells were enriched by positive selection with CD4 magnetic microbeads. Samples originated from another study that specifically interrogated the CD4+ T cell memory repertoire. Following standard operating procedures, peripheral blood mononuclear cells were isolated and cryopreserved, while serum was kept at -80 degrees C. CD3-PerCP (BW264/56), CD4-APC (RPA-T4), CD45RO-PE (UCHT1) and CD8-Pacific Orange (3B5) antibodies were used for staining, and non-viable cells were excluded with Sytox blue.

The data originate from a study of memory CD4+ T cells and cytomegalovirus serostatus (dated by TCRdb to the late 2010s). For context, the study as a whole: The cohort included some 35 healthy adults from Belgium, of whom 9 were CMV seropositive and 24 were CMV seronegative. CD4+ memory TCRbeta repertoires of a Belgian cohort with known cytomegalovirus serostatus were sequenced in order to replicate a published TCR-based CMV serostatus classifier. Findings and caveats that apply to the study as a whole: The results were interpreted as suggesting that the CMV-associated TCR signature is mostly present in the CD4+ memory repertoire. On the Belgian cohort, the classifier built on the original framework reached a median bootstrapped AUC of around 0.95, with a 95% CI of 0.76-1.00. Only CD4+CD45RO+ memory cells were sequenced, in contrast to the original study, which included naive and memory CD4+ and CD8+ populations. Among the 160 or so previously reported CMV-associated TCRbeta sequences, some 62 showed up in the CD4+ memory repertoires, with each one found in between one and five individuals. For predicting CMV serostatus, the median bootstrapped AUC was approximately 0.95 using the original framework and about 0.9 using a US-trained random forest.

Genomic DNA was extracted from sorted cells with the Quick-DNA Microprep Kit. Amplification of TCRbeta DNA was done with the immunoSEQ hsTCRbeta kit, following the protocol from the manufacturer. TCRbeta libraries were sequenced on an Illumina MiSeq instrument. The paper's data handling went like this. Following removal of out-of-frame sequences, more than 2,000,000 distinct TCRbeta sequences were retained, with an average of roughly 70,000 per individual. Each individual was scored by the count of fewer than 200 previously reported CMV-associated TCRbeta sequences and the total productive distinct TCRbeta count. A beta-binomial model was reimplemented in Python, and scikit-learn random forests with default parameters were trained on data from the US cohort. Classifier performance on the Belgian cohort was summarized as median AUC with percentile confidence intervals calculated over 10,000 bootstrap iterations. TCRdb mirrors the immuneACCESS table, restricted to in-frame sequences. Some clones are absent from its copies; in checked studies, under half trace to an unresolved V gene, and the reason for the others is unknown. Clone size and the V and J calls come from that table; the DNA yielded D and trimming. The sample profile shows 30,000 to 50,000 clones; approximately 78% of them were found once. Around 0.77% of the sample is held by the ten biggest clonotypes.

This clonotype was sampled from an adult in good health and CMV-seronegative. The sample taken for sequencing was memory CD4+ T cells from blood. The receptor chain draws on TRBV9 and TRBJ1-2; TRBD1 aligns with 7 central bases. The CDR3 has the sequence CASSPRGGRQGGYGYTF. The nucleotide sequence is TGTGCCAGCAGCCCCCGAGGGGGGAGACAGGGTGGCTATGGCTACACCTTC.